Below are 4 T cell receptor beta chains sequenced from a single sample in a study of blood T cells in healthy people across ages. A J-beta primer mix and a sample-barcoded 5' primer were used in a second PCR of roughly 7 to 12 cycles. TCRdb passed the 5' RACE reads through MiXCR, listing each CDR3 protein once. The table has just over 1 million distinct CDR3 sequences, more than 35% seen once. The sample was blood. The receptors shown here come from a woman aged 55-70 years in good health.

This clonotype was detected only a few times. The chain is built from TRBV7-9 and TRBJ2-7; TRBD2 aligns across 7 bases. The V and J ends lost 5 bases and 3 bases, in that order; junction bases with no gene match: 13. CDR3 length: 16 amino acids. CDR1 is SEHNR and CDR2 is FQNEAQ in the germline V gene (reference sequence). CDR3 protein: CASSLGGTGGVYEQYF. CDR3 bases: TGTGCCAGCAGCCTGGGCGGGACGGGAGGAGTCTACGAGCAGTACTTC.

The V call is TRBV5-1, the J call TRBJ2-1, with D unclear. The J call may be in error: the DNA end matches TRBJ2-7 better. From germline, CDR1 is SGHRS and CDR2 YFSETQ. CDR3 length: 15 residues. The CDR3 sequence is CASSLAQRAYNEQYF. CDR3 coding DNA: TGCGCCAGCAGCTTGGCCCAGCGAGCTTACAATGAGCAGTACTTC.

Only a few counts were recorded for this clonotype. The J gene is TRBJ2-7, the V gene TRBV12-3 or TRBV12-4, with 7 bases that match TRBD2. V lost 1 base and J lost 11; bases outside the gene matches: 8. The CDR3 has 13 residues. In DNA form, the CDR3 reads TGTGCCAGCAGTTTAGTCGGCGGGAGTACCGAGTACTTC. It translates to CASSLVGGSTEYF.

The rearrangement uses TRBV6-1 and TRBJ2-7; TRBD2 matches at 7 bases. In germline, CDR1 is MNHNS, CDR2 SASEGT. The CDR3 extends over 15 amino acids. With V trimmed by 6 bases and J by 0 bases, 8 bases remained unmatched. The CDR3 nucleotides read TGTGCCAGCAGCCGAACGGGAGGCGACTCCTACGAGCAGTACTTC. Its protein product is CASSRTGGDSYEQYF.